The rows below give T cell receptor beta chains drawn from one sample of a study of T cells in localized non-small cell lung cancer. Here immunoSEQ multiplex PCR was the method, and the copy in TCRdb shows in-frame clones only, minus some. The sample consists of about 14,000 clones, about nine tenths of them appearing once. This specimen was peripheral blood mononuclear cells, taken before any cancer treatment. These receptors were taken from a man between 40 and 75 years old with stage III lung adenocarcinoma. Each CDR3 is given with its conserved first and last residue. The D gene is left open where the match is weak. Rows may omit the clone size; those that give it use once, few, many or a size class.

>NA|NA|TRBV7-9|TRBJ2-5
TGTGCCAGCAGCCCCCCGACCACAGAGACCCAGTACTTC
CASSPPTTETQYF
>TRBD2|NA|TRBV29-1|TRBJ2-7
TGCAGCGTTGTAACTAGCGGGAGTCTGCAGTACTTC
CSVVTSGSLQYF
>NA|NA|TRBV4-1|TRBJ2-7
TGCGCCAGCAGCCAAGATTCCGGAGGCTTCTACGAGCAGTACTTC
CASSQDSGGFYEQYF
>TRBD1|NA|TRBV28|TRBJ2-1
TGTGCCAGCAGTCCAACGCCGGGACAGGTCTACAATGAGCAGTTCTTC
CASSPTPGQVYNEQFF
>TRBD1|NA|TRBV19|TRBJ1-1
TGTGCCAGTAGTATGACAGGGGGCGGCACTGAAGCTTTCTTT
CASSMTGGGTEAFF
>NA|NA|TRBV27|TRBJ2-1
TGTGCCAGCAGTTTAGGGTCTAGGGAGCAGTTCTTC
CASSLGSREQFF
>TRBD1|NA|TRBV27|TRBJ2-1
TGTGCCAGCAGTATTGACAGGGGCTCCTACAATGAGCAGTTCTTC
CASSIDRGSYNEQFF
>NA|NA|TRBV27|TRBJ2-2
TGTGCCAGCAGTCAAGTCCGGGGGCGCGGTTTTGGGGAGCTGTTTTTT
CASSQVRGRGFGELFF
>NA|NA|TRBV5-4|TRBJ2-7
TGTGCCAGCAGCTCTGACCTCCGAGGCGAGCAGTACTTC
CASSSDLRGEQYF
>TRBD1|NA|TRBV19|TRBJ1-5
TGTGCCAGTAGTGGGGACAGGGGGCTCTTGTTCGGCAATCAGCCCCAGCATTTT
CASSGDRGLLFGNQPQHF
>TRBD1|NA|TRBV30|TRBJ2-7
TGTGCCTGGAGTGGTTTCCTCCTTCCGGGACAGGGGGCCGAAGAGCAGTACTTC
CAWSGFLLPGQGAEEQYF
>TRBD1|few|TRBV2|TRBJ2-5
TGTGCCAGCAGTTACGCCGCCCAGGGGGCCCAGTACTTC
CASSYAAQGAQYF
>NA|NA|TRBV7-2|TRBJ1-1
TGTGCCAGCAGCTTGTACAGGGTTCCTGAAGCTTTCTTT
CASSLYRVPEAFF
>TRBD2|NA|TRBV27|TRBJ2-1
TGTGCCAGCAGATCAGAGTCTAGCGGGAGGACCGGCTACAATGAGCAGTTCTTC
CASRSESSGRTGYNEQFF
>NA|NA|TRBV5-6|TRBJ2-7
TGTGCCAGCAGCTTACCTTCAGGCAGGGGAGGGGAGCAGTACTTC
CASSLPSGRGGEQYF
>NA|NA|TRBV27|TRBJ1-2
TGTGCCAGCAGTCCAGGACCCGACCGCCTCTATGGCTACACCTTC
CASSPGPDRLYGYTF
>NA|few|TRBV27|TRBJ1-1
TGTGCCAGCAGTTTATCAGGGTCCGGGCCATCCGGCACTGAAGCTTTCTTT
CASSLSGSGPSGTEAFF
>TRBD2|NA|TRBV5-1|TRBJ2-1
TGCGCCAACAAGGGCACGGGAGGCCGTTTGTTCTTC
CANKGTGGRLFF
>TRBD2|NA|TRBV4-1|TRBJ2-1
TGCGCCAGCAGCCTAGAGACTAGCGGGAGCCTCTCCTACAATGAGCAGTTCTTC
CASSLETSGSLSYNEQFF
>TRBD1|NA|TRBV7-2|TRBJ1-1
TGTGCCAGCAGCTACCCGACCGGGACAGGGGCCACTGAAGCTTTCTTT
CASSYPTGTGATEAFF
>NA|NA|TRBV6-4|TRBJ1-1
TGTGCCAGCAGTCCGCGCGGGGGCGGCGACGTGAACACTGAAGCTTTCTTT
CASSPRGGGDVNTEAFF
>NA|NA|TRBV15|TRBJ2-5
TGTGCCACCAGCAGAGATCCGTCAGCGAGAGAGACCCAGTACTTC
CATSRDPSARETQYF
>NA|NA|TRBV11-2|TRBJ2-2
TGTGCCAGCCGTCGCGGGGCGAACACCGGGGAGCTGTTTTTT
CASRRGANTGELFF
>NA|NA|TRBV28|TRBJ1-5
TGTGCCAGCAGCCCAACCGGGACACGGATCAATCAGCCCCAGCATTTT
CASSPTGTRINQPQHF
>NA|NA|TRBV10-3|TRBJ1-1
TGTGCCATCAGTGAATTAGGGGGGGGGAACACTGAAGCTTTCTTT
CAISELGGGNTEAFF
>TRBD2|NA|TRBV29-1|TRBJ2-7
TGCAGCGTTCTGAGCGGGAACTACCAGGAGCAGTACTTC
CSVLSGNYQEQYF
>TRBD2|NA|TRBV7-9|TRBJ2-7
TGTGCCAGCAGCTTCATTAGCGGGAGAGCCTACGAGCAGTACTTC
CASSFISGRAYEQYF
>TRBD2|NA|TRBV7-9|TRBJ2-3
TGTGCCAGCAACAGCGGGGCTAGCACAGATACGCAGTATTTT
CASNSGASTDTQYF
>NA|once|TRBV9|TRBJ1-1
TGTGCCAGCAGCGTAGGGGGCATGACTGAAGCTTTCTTT
CASSVGGMTEAFF
>NA|NA|TRBV5-1|TRBJ2-5
TGCGCCAGCAGCACAGGACCGCTCCAAGAGACCCAGTACTTC
CASSTGPLQETQYF
>NA|NA|TRBV5-5|TRBJ1-1
TGTGCCAGCAGCTCGACAGATTACCACACTGAAGCTTTCTTT
CASSSTDYHTEAFF
>NA|NA|TRBV5-4|TRBJ2-1
TGTGCCAGCAGCTTGGGAAATGAGCAGTTCTTC
CASSLGNEQFF
>TRBD1|NA|TRBV4-2|TRBJ2-7
TGTGCCAGCAGCCCCCAGGGAGAGGGGGCCACGAACGAGCAGTACTTC
CASSPQGEGATNEQYF
>TRBD1|NA|TRBV15|TRBJ1-3
TGTGCCACCAGCGGGGACAGGGGATTCGGAAACACCATATATTTT
CATSGDRGFGNTIYF
>NA|NA|TRBV30|TRBJ2-5
TGTGCCTGGGACCCGGGACCCTCGGGGACCCAGTACTTC
CAWDPGPSGTQYF
>TRBD2|NA|TRBV2|TRBJ2-1
TGTGCCAGCAGGGAAACTAGCGGGGAATTTAATGAGCAGTTCTTC
CASRETSGEFNEQFF
>NA|NA|TRBV30|TRBJ2-7
TGTGCCTGGAAAACAGGGAGCTCCTACGAGCAGTACTTC
CAWKTGSSYEQYF
>NA|few|TRBV2|TRBJ1-2
TGTGCCAGCAATTTAGAGGCCAACTATGGCTACACCTTC
CASNLEANYGYTF
>TRBD2|NA|TRBV30|TRBJ2-5
TGTGCCTGGATGCCCGGTGGGGGAGCGGGGGTGGCCCAGTACTTC
CAWMPGGGAGVAQYF
>NA|NA|TRBV29-1|TRBJ2-7
TGCAGCGTTGAAGACCCTAAGTCCTACGAGCAGTACTTC
CSVEDPKSYEQYF